This T cell receptor (beta chain) is drawn from a study of identical twins. In regard to this clonotype: The germline gene is not matched at one end of the junction; a read error may be the cause.

TCRdb itself ran the 5' RACE reads through MiXCR, one entry per CDR3 protein. The table records around 1.7 million distinct CDR3 sequences, under 35% of them present only once. Every sampled donor was Caucasian and healthy. Looked up from germline, CDR1 is SQVTM and CDR2 is ANQGSEA. The CDR3 runs 12 residues. The specimen was cord blood. V usage is TRBV29-1 and J usage is TRBJ1-1; D gene unclear. The sequence was obtained from a newborn girl in good health. The CDR3 region has the DNA TGCAGCGTTGTCCGGCCAGAATCTGAAGCTTTATTT. Translating it yields CSVVRPESEALF.